This is a list of T cell receptor beta chains from one sample in a study of CD8 T cells in ankylosing spondylitis. In TCRdb, the 5' RACE reads were re-called with MiXCR into one record per CDR3 protein. Of around 770,000 distinct CDR3 sequences listed, around 11% were seen once; the top ten hold around 0.51%. Material for sequencing was blood, either unsorted or a sorted T cell fraction (not recorded which). These receptor sequences come from a male donor with ankylosing spondylitis. Each CDR3 is given with its conserved first and last residue. A D gene is named only where the DNA matches it firmly. Part of the rows lack a size; the others show once, few, many or a class for expanded clones.

TRBV9	-	-	TRBJ2-1	TGTGCCAGCAGCGTTCGCGGACTTACGGACAATGAGCAGTTCTTC	CASSVRGLTDNEQFF
TRBV4-2	TRBD1	-	TRBJ2-3	TGTGCCAGCAGCCAGACAGGGGGGGAAGATACGCAGTATTTT	CASSQTGGEDTQYF
TRBV7-2	TRBD1	many	TRBJ2-2	TGTGCCAGCAGCTTATTTGCCGGACAGGGGACCGGGGAGCTGTTTTTT	CASSLFAGQGTGELFF
TRBV4-3	-	-	TRBJ1-2	TGCGCCAGCAGCCAAGTGGGGGACGACAACTATGGCTACACCTTC	CASSQVGDDNYGYTF
TRBV5-1	-	few	TRBJ2-2	TGCGCCAGCAGGCAGATTGAATACGGGGAGCTGTTTTTT	CASRQIEYGELFF
TRBV5-1	-	many	TRBJ2-7	TGCGCCAGCAGCTTGTGGGGGAAGCAGTACTTC	CASSLWGKQYF
TRBV20-1	-	many	TRBJ1-4	TGCAGTGCTAGAGGTGGCGCCGGCGAAAAACTGTTTTTT	CSARGGAGEKLFF
TRBV4-2	TRBD1	few	TRBJ2-5	TGTGCCAGCAGCGACAGACAGGGGGCCGGAGAGACCCAGTACTTC	CASSDRQGAGETQYF
TRBV7-9	TRBD2	-	TRBJ2-2	TGTGCCAGCAGCCACCGACTAGCGTCGAACACCGGGGAGCTGTTTTTT	CASSHRLASNTGELFF
TRBV5-1	TRBD1	few	TRBJ2-2	TGCGCCAGCACCCGTTACAGGGACAGTTTGACCGGGGAGCTGTTTTTT	CASTRYRDSLTGELFF
TRBV10-3	TRBD2	few	TRBJ2-3	TGTGCCATCAGTGAAGGCGGGGGGGCCAATACGCAGTATTTT	CAISEGGGANTQYF
TRBV27	-	-	TRBJ1-2	TGTGCCAGCAGTTTGCGGTGGGAAGCCTATGGCTACACCTTC	CASSLRWEAYGYTF
TRBV11-2	TRBD2	-	TRBJ2-7	TGTGCCAGCAGCTTTCTGACTAGCAGTACCTACGAGCAGTACTTC	CASSFLTSSTYEQYF
TRBV7-2	-	-	TRBJ2-5	TGTGCCAGCAGCTTAACCACCGGGACCCCTAGAGAGACCCAGTACTTC	CASSLTTGTPRETQYF
TRBV7-6	TRBD1	few	TRBJ2-1	TGTGCCAGCAGCCTCCGCGAGGACAGGGCAGGGTACAATGAGCAGTTCTTC	CASSLREDRAGYNEQFF
TRBV4-1	TRBD2	many	TRBJ2-2	TGCGCCAGCAGCCAAGATCGGACTAGCGGCGGGGAGCTGTTTTTT	CASSQDRTSGGELFF
TRBV5-6	-	-	TRBJ1-2	TGTGCCAGCAGGTCCCGACAGCTTATCTATGGCTACACCTTC	CASRSRQLIYGYTF
TRBV20-1	TRBD1	many	TRBJ2-3	TGCAGTGCTTTAAGACAGGGGGGCGCAGATACGCAGTATTTT	CSALRQGGADTQYF
TRBV6-1	TRBD1	many	TRBJ2-7	TGTGCCACCAGGACAGGGGGCTTGTACGAGCAGTACTTC	CATRTGGLYEQYF
TRBV12-3/TRBV12-4	TRBD1	few	TRBJ2-1	TGTGCCAGCAGTCCCCGAAGGGGGCGAAACAATGAGCAGTTCTTC	CASSPRRGRNNEQFF
TRBV29-1	-	few	TRBJ2-2	TGCAGCGTTGGGACCATGGGGTCCGGGGAGCTGTTTTTT	CSVGTMGSGELFF
TRBV20-1	-	-	TRBJ1-4	TGCAGTGCTAGAGTCCTCGGCGGGGCTAAAAAACTGTTTTTT	CSARVLGGAKKLFF
TRBV20-1	-	-	TRBJ1-2	TGCAGTGCCCCGGACAGAAACTATGGCTACACCTTC	CSAPDRNYGYTF
TRBV7-8	-	-	TRBJ2-7	TGTGCCAGCAGCTTAGAGTCAGGGCTAATCTCCTACGAGCAGTACTTC	CASSLESGLISYEQYF
TRBV5-6	-	many	TRBJ2-2	TGTGCCAGCAACTCGGGACCTATCACCGGGGAGCTGTTTTTT	CASNSGPITGELFF
TRBV29-1	-	few	TRBJ2-3	TGCAGCGTTGAATGGGCTAGCACAGATACGCAGTATTTT	CSVEWASTDTQYF
TRBV12-3/TRBV12-4	-	few	TRBJ1-6	TGTGCCTGCTGTTTTATGAGACAACTTCTGAGCTCCTATAATTCACCCCTCCACTTT	CACCFMRQLLSSYNSPLHF
TRBV28	-	-	TRBJ2-3	TGTGCCAGCAGCCTCCCCCAAACGGGAGTAGCCGCAGATACGCAGTATTTT	CASSLPQTGVAADTQYF
TRBV10-3	TRBD1	-	TRBJ1-6	TGTGCCATCGGAGGGGGACAGGGGAATTCACCCCTCCACTTT	CAIGGGQGNSPLHF
TRBV6-5	TRBD1	many	TRBJ2-3	TGTGCCAGCAGTACTGGGCCCGGGACAGACACAGATACGCAGTATTTT	CASSTGPGTDTDTQYF
TRBV10-3	-	few	TRBJ2-1	TGTGCCATCAAAAGTAGCAACAATGAGCAGTTCTTC	CAIKSSNNEQFF
TRBV7-9	-	once	TRBJ2-1	TGTGCCAGCAGCATCACCGGACAGATTCCTGAGCAGTTCTTC	CASSITGQIPEQFF
TRBV7-2	-	-	TRBJ1-5	TGTGCCAGCAGCTTTGACCAGGGCCCCAATCAGCCCCAGCATTTT	CASSFDQGPNQPQHF
TRBV7-2	-	many	TRBJ2-3	TGTGCCAGCAGCTTAGTTAGAGATACGCAGTATTTT	CASSLVRDTQYF
TRBV4-2	TRBD1	many	TRBJ2-5	TGTGCCAGCAGCCAATTGACAGGGGATGTGGAGACCCAGTACTTC	CASSQLTGDVETQYF
TRBV4-2	-	-	TRBJ2-1	TGTGCCAGCAGCCAAGCCCCCACGATATACAATGAGCAGTTCTTC	CASSQAPTIYNEQFF
TRBV6-1	-	few	TRBJ1-1	TGTGCCAGCAGTCGTCTCCCCGTCGGCCTGAACACTGAAGCTTTCTTT	CASSRLPVGLNTEAFF
TRBV29-1	TRBD1	few	TRBJ2-5	TGCAGCGTTTTGACAGGGTACCAAGAGACCCAGTACTTC	CSVLTGYQETQYF
TRBV20-1	-	many	TRBJ1-4	TGCAGTGCTAGAGAGGGGAGCAGGGATGAAAAACTGTTTTTT	CSAREGSRDEKLFF
TRBV3-1	-	few	TRBJ2-7	TGTGCCAGCAGCCAAGGGGTCCAAAACTACGAGCAGTACTTC	CASSQGVQNYEQYF
TRBV28	-	many	TRBJ2-7	TGTGCCAGCAGCCAATCTAGCGAGACCTACGAGCAGTACTTC	CASSQSSETYEQYF
TRBV12-3/TRBV12-4	-	once	TRBJ2-2	TGTGCCAGCAACAGGGTAGTCGGCGGGGAGCTGTTTTTT	CASNRVVGGELFF
TRBV5-1	-	-	TRBJ2-1	TGCGCCAGCAGCTCGCGTTGGGGGGCCGGTGAGCAGTTCTTC	CASSSRWGAGEQFF
TRBV12-3/TRBV12-4	-	many	TRBJ2-5	TGTGCCAGCGGCAGGACTGGCCAAGAGACCCAGTACTTC	CASGRTGQETQYF
TRBV5-1	TRBD1	many	TRBJ1-1	TGCGCCAGCAGCACGGACAGGGTTTCTGATGAAGCTTTCTTT	CASSTDRVSDEAFF
TRBV10-3	-	-	TRBJ1-5	TGTGCCACCCGGGGTGGAACAGTCAATCAGCCCCAGCATTTT	CATRGGTVNQPQHF
TRBV5-1	TRBD1	few	TRBJ2-3	TGCGCCAGCCGGGACAGATCTAGCACAGATACGCAGTATTTT	CASRDRSSTDTQYF
TRBV5-6	-	once	TRBJ2-7	TGTGCCAGCAGCTTGGTTGCCAGCTCTCCTGTCGACGAGCAGTACTTC	CASSLVASSPVDEQYF
TRBV7-2	-	many	TRBJ2-3	TGTGCCAGCAGCAGGGGCCGCACAGATACGCAGTATTTT	CASSRGRTDTQYF
TRBV12-3/TRBV12-4	TRBD2	-	TRBJ2-1	TGTGCCAGCAGTTTGGGCGGGAGTCCACTGAATGAGCAGTTCTTC	CASSLGGSPLNEQFF
TRBV7-2	TRBD1	many	TRBJ2-1	TGTGCCAGCAGTAACACCGACAGGGGGCAGTTCTTC	CASSNTDRGQFF
TRBV29-1	-	few	TRBJ2-5	TGCAGCGGACGGGATTTCCAAGAGACCCAGTACTTC	CSGRDFQETQYF
TRBV7-2	-	-	TRBJ2-3	TGTGCCAGCAGCCCCTGGACAGTCACAGATACGCAGTATTTT	CASSPWTVTDTQYF